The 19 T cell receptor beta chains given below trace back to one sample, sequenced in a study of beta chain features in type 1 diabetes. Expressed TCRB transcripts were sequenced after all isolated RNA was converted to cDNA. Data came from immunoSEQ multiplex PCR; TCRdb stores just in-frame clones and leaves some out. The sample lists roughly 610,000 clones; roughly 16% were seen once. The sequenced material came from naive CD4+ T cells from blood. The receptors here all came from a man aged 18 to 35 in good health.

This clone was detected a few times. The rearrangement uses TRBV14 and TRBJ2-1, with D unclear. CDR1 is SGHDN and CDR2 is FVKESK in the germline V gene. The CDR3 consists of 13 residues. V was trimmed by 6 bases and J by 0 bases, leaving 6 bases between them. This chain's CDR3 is CASRASSYNEQFF. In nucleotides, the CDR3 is TGTGCCAGCAGGGCGAGCTCCTACAATGAGCAGTTCTTC.

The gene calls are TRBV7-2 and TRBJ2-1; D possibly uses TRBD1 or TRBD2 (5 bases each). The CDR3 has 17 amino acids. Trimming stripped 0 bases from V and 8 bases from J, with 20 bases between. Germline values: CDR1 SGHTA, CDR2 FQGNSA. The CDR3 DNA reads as TGTGCCAGCAGCTTAGCTTGGGAGACAGTGTCTCGGGATGAGCAGTTCTTC. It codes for CASSLAWETVSRDEQFF. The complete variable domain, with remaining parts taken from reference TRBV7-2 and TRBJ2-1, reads GAGVSQSPSNKVTEKGKDVELRCDPISGHTALYWYRQSLGQGLEFLIYFQGNSAPDKSGLPSDRFSAERTGGSVSTLTIQRTQQEDSAVYLCASSLAWETVSRDEQFFGPGTRLTVL.

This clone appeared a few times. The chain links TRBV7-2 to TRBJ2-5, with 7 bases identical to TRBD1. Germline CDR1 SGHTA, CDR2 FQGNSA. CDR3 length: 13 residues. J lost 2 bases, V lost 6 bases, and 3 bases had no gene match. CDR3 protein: CASRGQLQETQYF. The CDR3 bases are TGTGCCAGCAGGGGACAGCTACAAGAGACCCAGTACTTC.

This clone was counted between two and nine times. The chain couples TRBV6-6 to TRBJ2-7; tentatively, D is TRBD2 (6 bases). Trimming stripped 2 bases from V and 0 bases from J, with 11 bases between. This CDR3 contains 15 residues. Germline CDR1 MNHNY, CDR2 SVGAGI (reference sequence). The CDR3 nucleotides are TGTGCCAGCAGTTACGGCGGGGTGTCCTCCTACGAGCAGTACTTC. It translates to CASSYGGVSSYEQYF.

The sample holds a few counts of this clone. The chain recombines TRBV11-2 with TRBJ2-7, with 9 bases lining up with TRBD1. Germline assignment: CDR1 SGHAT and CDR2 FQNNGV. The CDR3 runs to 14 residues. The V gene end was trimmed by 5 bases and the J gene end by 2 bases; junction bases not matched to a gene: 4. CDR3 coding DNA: TGTGCCAGCAGCAAGACAGGGGGGCCCTACGAGCAGTACTTC. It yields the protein CASSKTGGPYEQYF.

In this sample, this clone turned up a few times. The CDR3 is CASSARQVSYEQYF. The CDR3 DNA follows: TGTGCCAGCAGCGCCCGACAGGTCAGCTACGAGCAGTACTTC. The chain is built from TRBV7-9 and TRBJ2-7; perhaps TRBD1 as D (6 bases). V lost 5 bases to trimming and J lost 3 bases, with 14 bases between them. CDR1 and CDR2 from the germline V gene are SEHNR and FQNEAQ (reference sequence). CDR3 size: 14 residues.

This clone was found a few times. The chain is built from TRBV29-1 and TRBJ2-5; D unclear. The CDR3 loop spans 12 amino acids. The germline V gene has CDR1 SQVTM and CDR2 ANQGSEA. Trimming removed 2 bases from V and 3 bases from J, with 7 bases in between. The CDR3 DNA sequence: TGCAGCGTTGAACCCCCCGAAGAGACCCAGTACTTC. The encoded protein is CSVEPPEETQYF.

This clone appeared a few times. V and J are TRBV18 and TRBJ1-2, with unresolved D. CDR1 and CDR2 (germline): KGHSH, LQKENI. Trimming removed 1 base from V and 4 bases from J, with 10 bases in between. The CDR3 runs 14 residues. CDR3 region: CASSPRRRGYGYTF. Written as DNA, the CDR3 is TGTGCCAGCTCACCACGGAGGCGCGGCTATGGCTACACCTTC.

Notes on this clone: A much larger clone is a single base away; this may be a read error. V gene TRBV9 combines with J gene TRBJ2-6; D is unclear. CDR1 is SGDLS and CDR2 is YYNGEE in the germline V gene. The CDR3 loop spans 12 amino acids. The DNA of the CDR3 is TGTGCCAGCAGCTCTGAGGCCAACGTCCTGACTTTC. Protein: CASSSEANVLTF.

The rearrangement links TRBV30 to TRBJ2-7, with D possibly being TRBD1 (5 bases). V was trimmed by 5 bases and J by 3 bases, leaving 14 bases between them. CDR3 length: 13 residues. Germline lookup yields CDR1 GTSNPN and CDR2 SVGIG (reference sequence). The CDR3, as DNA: TGTGCCTGGGGACAAACTCGCAGCTACGAGCAGTACTTC. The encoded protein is CAWGQTRSYEQYF.

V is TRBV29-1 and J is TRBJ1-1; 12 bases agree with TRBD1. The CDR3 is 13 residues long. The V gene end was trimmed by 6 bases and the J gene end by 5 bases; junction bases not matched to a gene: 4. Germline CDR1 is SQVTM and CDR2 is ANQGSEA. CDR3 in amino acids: CSVGDRGQTEAFF. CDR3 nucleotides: TGCAGCGTAGGGGACAGGGGGCAAACTGAAGCTTTCTTT. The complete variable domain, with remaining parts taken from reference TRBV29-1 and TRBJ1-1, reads SAVISQKPSRDICQRGTSLTIQCQVDSQVTMMFWYRQQPGQSLTLIATANQGSEATYESGFVIDKFPISRPNLTFSTLTVSNMSPEDSSIYLCSVGDRGQTEAFFGQGTRLTVV.

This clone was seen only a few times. CDR3 protein: CASSQINPRRGKGNQPQHF. The CDR3 nucleotides read TGTGCCAGCAGTCAAATTAACCCCCGAAGGGGAAAGGGCAATCAGCCCCAGCATTTT. The chain has TRBV27 and TRBJ1-5; possible D gene TRBD1, 5 bases. V was pared by 5 bases and J by 2 bases, with 25 bases between. The CDR3 sequence is 19 residues long. Germline values: CDR1 MNHEY, CDR2 SMNVEV (reference sequence).

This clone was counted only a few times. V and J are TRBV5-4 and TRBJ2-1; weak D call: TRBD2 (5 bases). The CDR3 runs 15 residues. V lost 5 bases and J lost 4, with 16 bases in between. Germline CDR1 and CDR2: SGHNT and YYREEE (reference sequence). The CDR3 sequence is CASRLDFPTYNEQFF. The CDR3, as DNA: TGTGCCAGCAGACTGGACTTTCCGACTTACAATGAGCAGTTCTTC.

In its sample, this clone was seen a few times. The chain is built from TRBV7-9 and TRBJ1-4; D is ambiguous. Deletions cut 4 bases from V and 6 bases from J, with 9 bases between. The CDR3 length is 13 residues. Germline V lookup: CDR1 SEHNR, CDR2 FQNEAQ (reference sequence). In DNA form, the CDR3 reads TGTGCCAGCAGCTCCTTCCACGATGAAAAACTGTTTTTT. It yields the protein CASSSFHDEKLFF.

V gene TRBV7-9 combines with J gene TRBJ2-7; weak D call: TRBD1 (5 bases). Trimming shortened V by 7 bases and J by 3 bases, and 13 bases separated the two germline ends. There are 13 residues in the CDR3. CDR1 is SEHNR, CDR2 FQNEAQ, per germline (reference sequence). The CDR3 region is CASNPGRDYEQYF. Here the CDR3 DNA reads TGTGCCAGCAATCCGGGCAGGGACTACGAGCAGTACTTC.

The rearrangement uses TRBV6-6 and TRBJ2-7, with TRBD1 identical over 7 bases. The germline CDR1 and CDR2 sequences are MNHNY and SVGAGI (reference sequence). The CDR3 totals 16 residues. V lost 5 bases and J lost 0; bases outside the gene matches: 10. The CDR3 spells CASSTSRQGSSYEQYF. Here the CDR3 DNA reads TGTGCCAGCAGTACTTCTCGACAGGGAAGCTCCTACGAGCAGTACTTC.

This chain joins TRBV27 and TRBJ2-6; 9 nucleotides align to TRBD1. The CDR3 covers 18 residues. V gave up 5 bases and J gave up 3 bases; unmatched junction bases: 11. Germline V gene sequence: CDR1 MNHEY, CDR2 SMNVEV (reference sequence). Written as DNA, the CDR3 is TGTGCCAGCAGTAGGAAAACAGGGGGCAGGGGTGGGGCCAACGTCCTGACTTTC. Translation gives CASSRKTGGRGGANVLTF.

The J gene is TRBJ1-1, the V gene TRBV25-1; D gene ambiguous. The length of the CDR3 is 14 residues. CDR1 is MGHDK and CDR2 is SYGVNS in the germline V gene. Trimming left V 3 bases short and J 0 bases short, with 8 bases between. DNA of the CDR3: TGTGCCAGCAGTGATGGCAGGATGAACACTGAAGCTTTCTTT. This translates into CASSDGRMNTEAFF.

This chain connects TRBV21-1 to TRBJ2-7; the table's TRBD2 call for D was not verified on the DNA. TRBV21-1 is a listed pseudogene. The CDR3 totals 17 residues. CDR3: CASSKQPGVTLHYEQYF. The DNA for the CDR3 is TGTGCCAGCAGCAAACAGCCCGGGGTAACGCTACACTACGAGCAGTACTTC.